A single T cell receptor (beta chain) is shown here with its context. What it binds is not known. The data originate from a study of CD8+ T cells in alopecia areata. This CDR3 comprises 14 residues. Trimming removed 5 bases at V and 0 bases at J, with 11 bases between. The germline CDR1 and CDR2 sequences are SGHRS and YFSETQ. Both peripheral blood and punch biopsies of lesional scalp skin were obtained from patients who had alopecia areata. Study-wide findings and caveats: Compared with normal scalp, lesional scalp had higher clonality and more expanded CD8+ clones.

Sequencing templates came from extracted RNA that was reverse transcribed into cDNA. Profiled with immunoSEQ multiplex PCR; TCRdb holds only in-frame clones, not every one. The sample has around 80,000 clones, just over 50% seen once. The chain links TRBV5-1 to TRBJ2-5; D gene uncertain. The sequencing sample was made of NKG2D-high CD8+ T cells sorted from blood. This TCR came from a human donor with alopecia areata. This chain's CDR3 is CASSYEQYQETQYF. The CDR3 nucleotides read TGCGCCAGCAGTTACGAGCAGTACCAAGAGACCCAGTACTTC.